This TCR beta chain emerged from a study of T cell responses to AZD1222 COVID-19 vaccine. The V end was cut by 8 bases, the J end by 1 base, with 12 bases between. Germline V gives CDR1 SGHAT, CDR2 FQNNGV. The CDR3 totals 13 residues. This clone was seen only once. Produced via immunoSEQ multiplex PCR; TCRdb's table is partial and in-frame only. The sample comprises roughly 120,000 clones, approximately 88% of which are singletons, and roughly a sixth rests with the top ten. Sequencing used peripheral blood, obtained on day 0 of MenACWY control vaccination. This receptor was taken from an adult in good health. The V call is TRBV11-2, the J call TRBJ2-7; D might be TRBD1 or TRBD2, each matching 5 bases. The CDR3, as DNA: TGTGCCAGCGGCAAATGGGGGTCCTACGAGCAGTACTTC. It encodes CASGKWGSYEQYF.